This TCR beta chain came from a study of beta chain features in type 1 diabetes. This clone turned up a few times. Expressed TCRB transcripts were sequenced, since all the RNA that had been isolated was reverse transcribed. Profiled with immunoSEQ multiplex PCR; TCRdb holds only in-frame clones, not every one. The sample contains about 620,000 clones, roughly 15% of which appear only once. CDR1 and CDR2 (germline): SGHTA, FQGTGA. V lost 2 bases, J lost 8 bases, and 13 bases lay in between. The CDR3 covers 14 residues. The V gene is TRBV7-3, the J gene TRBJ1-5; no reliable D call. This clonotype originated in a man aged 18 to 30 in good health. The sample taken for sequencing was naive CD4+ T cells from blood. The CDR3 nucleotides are TGTGCCAGCAGCTTAGATCCAGAGTCTAAGCCCCAGCATTTT. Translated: CASSLDPESKPQHF.